Below, 15 T cell receptor beta chains from the same sample are listed, as sequenced in a study of T cell responses to AZD1222 COVID-19 vaccine. Sequencing used immunoSEQ multiplex PCR; TCRdb keeps in-frame clones, though not all of them. Of more than 150,000 clones in the sample, 85% to 95% were seen once. The sequencing here drew on peripheral blood, taken on day 0 of AZD1222 vaccination. The receptors stem from an adult in good health.

The chain recombines TRBV6-5 with TRBJ1-5, with a possible D match to TRBD1 (5 bases). This CDR3 has 15 amino acids. V lost 6 bases and J 1 base, leaving 13 bases between the germline ends. Germline V gives CDR1 MNHEY, CDR2 SVGAGI. CDR3 bases: TGTGCCAGCAGCCTCGACAGAAACAGCAATCAGCCCCAGCATTTT. This sequence encodes CASSLDRNSNQPQHF.

This chain connects TRBV11-3 to TRBJ2-1; D call uncertain. The CDR3 extends over 12 amino acids. Trimming took off 1 base at V and 8 bases at J, with 6 bases between the two ends. Germline CDR1 reads SGHNT; CDR2 reads YENEEA. The CDR3 sequence: CASSLAVDEQFF. In DNA form, the CDR3 reads TGTGCCAGCAGCTTAGCTGTGGATGAGCAGTTCTTC. The full variable domain, in which reference TRBV11-3 and TRBJ2-1 provide the parts outside the CDR3, is EAGVVQSPRYKIIEKKQPVAFWCNPISGHNTLYWYLQNLGQGPELLIRYENEEAVDDSQLPKDRFSAERLKGVDSTLKIQPAELGDSAVYLCASSLAVDEQFFGPGTRLTVL.

The rearrangement joins TRBV19 to TRBJ1-2; D gene ambiguous. Trimming removed 6 bases at V and 4 bases at J, with 9 bases between. This CDR3 has 12 residues. Looked up from germline, CDR1 is LNHDA and CDR2 is SQIVND (reference sequence). The CDR3 DNA sequence: TGTGCCAGTAGCTATCAATCCTATGGCTACACCTTC. Amino acids: CASSYQSYGYTF.

The chain recombines TRBV30 with TRBJ2-5; 7 positions match TRBD2. The CDR3 spans 15 residues. Germline values: CDR1 GTSNPN, CDR2 SVGIG (reference sequence). Trimming took 0 bases from V and 2 from J; bases not matched to a gene: 6. The CDR3 loop reads CAWSVGLAVQETQYF. For the CDR3, the DNA is TGTGCCTGGAGTGTTGGGCTAGCGGTACAAGAGACCCAGTACTTC.

The gene calls are TRBV11-3 and TRBJ2-3; D remains ambiguous. Between the trimmed V and J ends, which lost 5 bases and 3 bases, there was a span of 9 bases. The germline gives CDR1 SGHNT, CDR2 YENEEA. There are 13 residues in the CDR3. This chain's CDR3 is CASSPRLTDTQYF. For the CDR3, the DNA is TGTGCCAGCAGCCCGAGACTGACAGATACGCAGTATTTT.

This chain uses TRBV5-1 with TRBJ1-6; no reliable D call. V was clipped by 2 bases and J by 7 bases, with 13 bases between them. Germline CDR1 SGHRS, CDR2 YFSETQ. CDR3 length: 15 residues. CDR3 in amino acids: CASSFKWGGNSPLHF. CDR3 DNA: TGCGCCAGCAGCTTCAAATGGGGTGGGAATTCACCCCTCCACTTT.

This sequence joins TRBV18 and TRBJ2-7; no clear D. The V end was cut by 0 bases, the J end by 3 bases, with 9 bases between. The CDR3 has 14 residues. CDR1 KGHSH and CDR2 LQKENI come from the germline V gene. DNA for the CDR3: TGTGCCAGCTCACCACCGAGGCAGGACTACGAGCAGTACTTC. Amino acids: CASSPPRQDYEQYF.

The rearrangement uses TRBV24-1 and TRBJ2-3; TRBD1 matches 9 bases. The J segment lost 3 bases and the V segment lost 10 bases, leaving 4 bases of the junction unmatched. The length of the CDR3 is 13 residues. Looked up from germline, CDR1 is KGHDR and CDR2 is SFDVKD. In DNA, the CDR3 is TGTGCCACAGGACAGGGGATTACAGATACGCAGTATTTT. This sequence encodes CATGQGITDTQYF.

The chain uses TRBV4-1 and TRBJ2-1, with D maybe TRBD1 (6 bases). This CDR3 has 15 amino acids. Trimming took off 1 base at V and 8 bases at J, with 15 bases between the two ends. Germline CDR1 is MGHRA and CDR2 is YSYEKL. CDR3 loop: CASSQGGRGMDEQFF. CDR3 DNA: TGCGCCAGCAGCCAAGGAGGCAGGGGAATGGATGAGCAGTTCTTC.

The chain employs TRBV29-1 and TRBJ1-2; D call uncertain. This CDR3 is 13 amino acids long. Germline CDR1 reads SQVTM; CDR2 reads ANQGSEA. V was pared by 6 bases and J by 2 bases, with 13 bases between. DNA of the CDR3: TGCAGCGTCCGACCCAAACTGAACTATGGCTACACCTTC. As protein: CSVRPKLNYGYTF.

This clone was detected once. J is TRBJ1-5 and V is TRBV4-3; no definite D call. V was trimmed by 0 bases and J by 0 bases, leaving 18 bases between them. The CDR3 extends over 19 amino acids. Germline-derived CDR1 and CDR2 are LGHNA and YSLEER. CDR3 in amino acids: CASSQDAGRREYSNQPQHF. The DNA for the CDR3 is TGCGCCAGCAGCCAAGATGCAGGACGTCGGGAGTATAGCAATCAGCCCCAGCATTTT.

The chain employs TRBV18 and TRBJ1-1; TRBD1 agrees at 7 bases. Germline lookup yields CDR1 KGHSH and CDR2 LQKENI. This CDR3 has 13 amino acids. J lost 4 bases, V lost 5 bases, and 4 bases had no gene match. Here the CDR3 DNA reads TGTGCCAGCTCATCGGGACAGTCCACTGAAGCTTTCTTT. Translated, it gives CASSSGQSTEAFF.

The J gene is TRBJ1-2, the V gene TRBV18; possibly TRBD1 for D (5 bases). V lost 2 bases and J lost 6, with 13 bases in between. From germline, CDR1 is KGHSH and CDR2 LQKENI. CDR3 size: 14 residues. The CDR3 sequence is CASSPNQGVDGYTF. CDR3 nucleotides: TGTGCCAGCTCACCAAACCAGGGAGTGGATGGCTACACCTTC.

This clone was counted once. The J gene is TRBJ1-3, the V gene TRBV28, with D tentatively TRBD1 (6 bases). Trimming shortened V by 6 bases and J by 4 bases, and 16 bases separated the two germline ends. Germline V gives CDR1 MDHEN, CDR2 SYDVKM. There are 15 residues in the CDR3. Here the CDR3 reads CASSVGGLGGNTIYF. The CDR3 DNA sequence: TGTGCCAGCAGCGTCGGGGGCCTTGGGGGAAACACCATATATTTT.

J is TRBJ1-5 and V is TRBV28; D remains ambiguous. V was trimmed by 10 bases and J by 3 bases, leaving 19 bases between them. The length of the CDR3 is 15 residues. Germline V gene sequence: CDR1 MDHEN, CDR2 SYDVKM. This chain's CDR3 is CATSPAGRYNQPQHF. The CDR3 DNA follows: TGTGCCACCTCTCCCGCTGGGCGATACAATCAGCCCCAGCATTTT. Combining the CDR3 with reference TRBV28 and TRBJ1-5 gives the whole variable domain DVKVTQSSRYLVKRTGEKVFLECVQDMDHENMFWYRQDPGLGLRLIYFSYDVKMKEKGDIPEGYSVSREKKERFSLILESASTNQTSMYLCATSPAGRYNQPQHFGDGTRLSIL.